A single sample is the source of the 27 T cell receptor beta chains below, sequenced in a study of blood T cell repertoires in COVID-19. Method: immunoSEQ multiplex PCR; TCRdb's copy keeps in-frame clones and lacks some. The sample yields roughly 400,000 clones, 80% to 95% seen once. Material for sequencing was PBMCs or T cells enriched from blood (not recorded which). All receptors come from a man younger than 35 who had recovered from COVID-19.

The V and J genes are TRBV19 and TRBJ1-6; 11 bases match TRBD1. Germline trimming cut 4 bases from V and 3 bases from J; bases unmatched to any gene: 2. The CDR3 totals 16 residues. CDR1 is LNHDA, CDR2 SQIVND, per germline (reference sequence). In DNA form, the CDR3 reads TGTGCCAGTAGTAAAGGGACAGGGGGCTATAATTCACCCCTCCACTTT. This gives the protein CASSKGTGGYNSPLHF.

This clone was seen once. This chain uses TRBV5-1 with TRBJ2-1; 8 nucleotides match TRBD2. Germline CDR1 reads SGHRS; CDR2 reads YFSETQ. The V and J ends lost 3 bases and 2 bases, in that order; junction bases with no gene match: 16. CDR3 length: 19 amino acids. DNA of the CDR3: TGCGCCAGCAGCTCCCCATCCCTCGGGGGGGACCGCCCCTACAATGAGCAGTTCTTC. It specifies CASSSPSLGGDRPYNEQFF.

V usage is TRBV5-6 and J usage is TRBJ2-7; unclear D gene. The CDR3 runs to 14 residues. Between the trimmed V and J ends, which lost 4 bases and 1 base, there was a span of 12 bases. Germline V CDR1 and CDR2: SGHDT, YYEEEE. The CDR3 DNA is TGTGCCAGCAGCCCGGGTGGCGGATCCTACGAGCAGTACTTC. The encoded protein is CASSPGGGSYEQYF.

The V gene is TRBV2, the J gene TRBJ1-4; a weak D match, TRBD1 (5 bases). This CDR3 region has 14 residues. The V end was cut by 2 bases, the J end by 7 bases, with 11 bases between. Germline-derived CDR1 and CDR2 are SNHLY and FYNNEI. CDR3 DNA sequence: TGTGCCAGCAGTGAATGGGGGGAAGGTGAAAAACTGTTTTTT. Translation gives CASSEWGEGEKLFF.

The rearrangement uses TRBV28 and TRBJ2-1, with a tentative D call TRBD1 (6 bases). The CDR3 is made up of 16 amino acids. Germline CDR1 is MDHEN and CDR2 is SYDVKM. Trimming removed 5 bases from V and 3 bases from J, with 17 bases in between. The CDR3 region has the DNA TGTGCCAGCAGTGCCTACAGGGATCCGGACTACAATGAGCAGTTCTTC. Translated, it gives CASSAYRDPDYNEQFF.

The chain recombines TRBV4-2 with TRBJ2-2; maybe TRBD2 (6 bases). V dropped 0 bases and J dropped 3 bases, with 8 bases sitting between them. The CDR3 consists of 15 residues. CDR1 and CDR2 (germline): LGHNA, YNFKEQ. The CDR3 reads CASSQDGGDTGELFF. CDR3 in DNA: TGTGCCAGCAGCCAAGACGGGGGAGACACCGGGGAGCTGTTTTTT.

This clone was seen a few times. The rearrangement links TRBV10-1 to TRBJ2-2, with 8 bases fitting TRBD2. Germline loops: CDR1 WNHNN, CDR2 SYGVQD (reference sequence). This CDR3 contains 14 residues. The trim removed 4 bases at V and 7 bases at J, leaving 5 bases unmatched. The CDR3 is CASSGAGAHGELFF. The CDR3 DNA sequence: TGCGCCAGCAGTGGAGCGGGGGCGCACGGGGAGCTGTTTTTT.

A single count supports this clone. The J gene is TRBJ2-7, the V gene TRBV11-2; TRBD1 is a possible D gene (5 bases). This CDR3 has 15 amino acids. Germline V gene data show CDR1 as SGHAT and CDR2 as FQNNGV. V was shortened by 5 bases and J by 4 bases, with 18 bases between the two germline ends. The CDR3: CASSPRAGIPYEQYF. CDR3 nucleotides: TGTGCCAGCAGCCCTAGGGCAGGGATCCCTTACGAGCAGTACTTC.

The chain recombines TRBV28 with TRBJ1-3; 8 bases are shared with TRBD1. The V segment lost 6 bases and the J segment 0 bases; nucleotides outside the gene matches: 4. The CDR3 has 15 amino acids. Germline-derived CDR1 and CDR2 are MDHEN and SYDVKM. The CDR3 loop reads CASSQGQASGNTIYF. CDR3 bases: TGTGCCAGCAGCCAGGGACAGGCCTCTGGAAACACCATATATTTT.

The chain joins TRBV7-9 to TRBJ1-2; 8 bases match TRBD1. The CDR3 loop spans 15 amino acids. Germline trimming cut 5 bases from V and 5 bases from J; bases unmatched to any gene: 10. CDR1 is SEHNR and CDR2 is FQNEAQ in the germline V gene (reference sequence). In DNA form, the CDR3 reads TGTGCCAGCAGCCTACCCCCGGGACAGGATTATGGCTACACCTTC. This translates into CASSLPPGQDYGYTF.

This clone was seen just once. The rearrangement links TRBV11-2 to TRBJ2-7; 7 bases agree with TRBD1. V lost 3 bases and J lost 3; bases outside the gene matches: 2. This CDR3 has 13 amino acids. Looked up from germline, CDR1 is SGHAT and CDR2 is FQNNGV. The CDR3 sequence: CASSLDRIYEQYF. The CDR3 coding sequence is TGTGCCAGCAGCTTGGACAGGATCTACGAGCAGTACTTC. Filled out from reference TRBV11-2 and TRBJ2-7, the complete variable domain reads EAGVAQSPRYKIIEKRQSVAFWCNPISGHATLYWYQQILGQGPKLLIQFQNNGVVDDSQLPKDRFSAERLKGVDSTLKIQPAKLEDSAVYLCASSLDRIYEQYFGPGTRLTVT.

This sequence joins TRBV7-3 and TRBJ1-2; 7 bases match TRBD1. Germline V gives CDR1 SGHTA, CDR2 FQGTGA. J was trimmed by 7 bases and V by 5 bases; bases with no gene match: 10. This CDR3 spans 14 amino acids. The CDR3 spells CASSDRKGAGGYTF. The CDR3 coding sequence is TGTGCCAGCAGCGATCGAAAGGGGGCTGGTGGCTACACCTTC.

This clone was counted a few times. The chain carries TRBV7-3 and TRBJ1-1; no reliable D call. Trimming left V 7 bases short and J 6 bases short, with 18 bases between. The CDR3 covers 14 residues. Germline V gene sequence: CDR1 SGHTA, CDR2 FQGTGA. In DNA, the CDR3 is TGTGCCAGCACCGTTACAGTGGGAGCGGCTGAAGCTTTCTTT. Translation: CASTVTVGAAEAFF. Full variable domain (remainder filled in from reference TRBV7-3 and TRBJ1-1): GAGVSQTPSNKVTEKGKYVELRCDPISGHTALYWYRQSLGQGPEFLIYFQGTGAADDSGLPNDRFFAVRPEGSVSTLKIQRTERGDSAVYLCASTVTVGAAEAFFGQGTRLTVV.

The V and J genes are TRBV7-9 and TRBJ1-1, with D possibly TRBD1 on 5 matching bases. Germline CDR1 SEHNR, CDR2 FQNEAQ (reference sequence). V lost 5 bases to trimming and J lost 8 bases, with 15 bases between them. The CDR3 totals 13 residues. The CDR3 bases are TGTGCCAGCAGCCCTGGGGGAGGTCCGGAAGCTTTCTTT. Translation gives CASSPGGGPEAFF.

This clone has a single count. The chain carries TRBV7-2 and TRBJ2-6; D call uncertain. Looked up from germline, CDR1 is SGHTA and CDR2 is FQGNSA. Trimming pared 4 bases from V and 2 bases from J, leaving 9 bases between. CDR3 size: 15 residues. The CDR3 is CASSSDSPGANVLTF. The DNA of the CDR3 is TGTGCCAGCAGCTCCGACTCCCCTGGGGCCAACGTCCTGACTTTC.

This chain links TRBV3-1 (or the pseudogene TRBV3-2) with TRBJ2-7; D might be TRBD1 (6 bases). Germline assignment: CDR1 LGHDT and CDR2 YNNKEL (reference sequence). With 4 bases removed from V and 3 bases from J, the gap between germline ends came to 13 bases. There are 14 residues in the CDR3. The CDR3 here is CASSRDKGVYEQYF. Here the CDR3 DNA reads TGTGCCAGCAGCCGGGACAAAGGGGTCTACGAGCAGTACTTC.

The V gene is TRBV5-5, the J gene TRBJ1-2; tentative D call: TRBD1 (6 bases). V was shortened by 3 bases and J by 6 bases, with 15 bases between the two germline ends. The CDR3 has 14 amino acids. Germline assignment: CDR1 SGHKS and CDR2 YYEKEE (reference sequence). CDR3 loop: CASSSTGSNDGYTF. The CDR3 coding sequence is TGTGCCAGCAGCTCAACAGGGTCCAACGATGGCTACACCTTC.

The CDR3: CASSPIPQANTYEQYF. In DNA form, the CDR3 reads TGCGCCAGCAGCCCCATACCGCAAGCGAACACCTACGAGCAGTACTTC. This rearrangement joins TRBV4-1 to TRBJ2-7; D is unclear. This CDR3 is built from 16 residues. The germline V gene encodes CDR1 MGHRA and CDR2 YSYEKL. V lost 4 bases, J lost 2 bases, and 18 bases lay in between.

J is TRBJ1-1 and V is TRBV7-3, with a possible D match to TRBD1 (6 bases). Germline V gene sequence: CDR1 SGHTA, CDR2 FQGTGA. The CDR3 is made up of 14 amino acids. Trimming removed 5 bases at V and 2 bases at J, with 12 bases between. The CDR3 reads CASSPKGHNTEAFF. Written as DNA, the CDR3 is TGTGCCAGCAGCCCTAAGGGACACAACACTGAAGCTTTCTTT.

This rearrangement joins TRBV6-1 to TRBJ2-3, with TRBD2 matching over 12 bases. Germline loops: CDR1 MNHNS, CDR2 SASEGT. The CDR3 sequence is 21 residues long. V lost 1 base to trimming and J lost 8 bases; unmatched junction nucleotides: 22. The CDR3, as DNA: TGTGCCAGCAGTGAAGAGAGGGCCCTTGGGGCTAGCGGGGGGGCGAAAAGTACGCAGTATTTT. Protein product: CASSEERALGASGGAKSTQYF.

In its sample, this clone was seen once. The V gene is TRBV3-1 (or the pseudogene TRBV3-2), the J gene TRBJ2-3; 9 bases line up with TRBD2. The length of the CDR3 is 16 residues. With 2 bases clipped from V and 2 bases from J, the junction kept 5 bases outside the gene matches. Germline V gene data show CDR1 as LGHDT and CDR2 as YNNKEL (reference sequence). This CDR3 reads CASSQLSGGPTDTQYF. CDR3 DNA: TGTGCCAGCAGCCAACTAAGCGGGGGGCCCACAGATACGCAGTATTTT.

This clone was picked up one time. The genes are TRBV7-6 and TRBJ1-1, with TRBD1 matching over 8 bases. The CDR3 is 16 residues long. Germline trimming cut 5 bases from V and 4 bases from J; bases unmatched to any gene: 12. Per the germline V gene, CDR1 is SGHVS and CDR2 is FNYEAQ. CDR3 amino acids: CASSPDRGWFSTEAFF. The DNA of the CDR3 is TGTGCCAGCAGCCCAGACAGGGGCTGGTTTTCCACTGAAGCTTTCTTT.

The chain recombines TRBV5-1 with TRBJ1-3; no clear D gene. The CDR3 is made up of 14 amino acids. Germline CDR1 and CDR2: SGHRS and YFSETQ. V lost 3 bases and J 0 bases, leaving 7 bases between the germline ends. The CDR3 sequence: CASSWSDSGNTIYF. As DNA, the CDR3 is TGCGCCAGCAGCTGGAGTGACTCTGGAAACACCATATATTTT.

The chain couples TRBV7-9 to TRBJ1-1; a possible D gene is TRBD1 (6 bases). The germline V gene encodes CDR1 SEHNR and CDR2 FQNEAQ (reference sequence). The CDR3 has 14 amino acids. Deletions cut 3 bases from V and 11 bases from J, with 19 bases between. CDR3 residues: CASSFRQASLGAFF. The CDR3 region has the DNA TGTGCCAGCAGCTTCAGACAGGCTTCTCTTGGCGCTTTCTTT.

This chain uses TRBV7-9 with TRBJ1-2; TRBD1 agrees at 8 bases. Trimming at V came to 5 bases and at J to 2 bases, leaving 7 bases not matched to a gene. Germline assignment: CDR1 SEHNR and CDR2 FQNEAQ (reference sequence). The CDR3 is made up of 15 amino acids. This chain's CDR3 is CASSIGQGPNYGYTF. The CDR3 nucleotides read TGTGCCAGCAGCATAGGACAGGGCCCAAACTATGGCTACACCTTC.

The chain links TRBV2 to TRBJ2-4; maybe TRBD2 (6 bases). The CDR3 runs 14 residues. V lost 11 bases and J 11 bases, leaving 25 bases between the germline ends. Germline V gene data show CDR1 as SNHLY and CDR2 as FYNNEI. CDR3 sequence: CAGSPGLPPGVQYF. CDR3 DNA: TGTGCCGGCTCGCCGGGACTCCCTCCAGGCGTTCAGTACTTC.

The chain carries TRBV13 and TRBJ2-7; TRBD1 is a possible D gene (6 bases). Trimming shortened V by 4 bases and J by 3 bases, and 13 bases separated the two germline ends. Germline V CDR1 and CDR2: PRHDT, FYEKMQ (reference sequence). This CDR3 has 14 amino acids. Written as DNA, the CDR3 is TGTGCCAGCAGCTCACGGGACACTGACTACGAGCAGTACTTC. Protein sequence: CASSSRDTDYEQYF. The full variable domain, its missing parts supplied by reference TRBV13 and TRBJ2-7, is AAGVIQSPRHLIKEKRETATLKCYPIPRHDTVYWYQQGPGQDPQFLISFYEKMQSDKGSIPDRFSAQQFSDYHSELNMSSLELGDSALYFCASSSRDTDYEQYFGPGTRLTVT.